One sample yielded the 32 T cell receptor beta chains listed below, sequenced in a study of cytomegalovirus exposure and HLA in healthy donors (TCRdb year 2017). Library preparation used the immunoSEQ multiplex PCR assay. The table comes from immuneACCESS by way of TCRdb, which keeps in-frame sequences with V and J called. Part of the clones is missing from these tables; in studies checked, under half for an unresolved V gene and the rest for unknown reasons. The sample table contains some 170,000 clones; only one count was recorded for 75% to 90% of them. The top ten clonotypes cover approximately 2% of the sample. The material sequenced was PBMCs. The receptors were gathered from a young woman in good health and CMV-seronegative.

The CDR3 DNA is TGTGCCAGCAGCTTGACTAGCGGGAGGATCGGGGAGCTGTTTTTT. Translating it yields CASSLTSGRIGELFF. This chain connects TRBV6-5 to TRBJ2-2; 13 nucleotides align to TRBD2. The CDR3 length is 15 residues. Unmatched junction bases numbered 5, after V lost 6 bases and J lost 7 bases. The germline CDR1 and CDR2 sequences are MNHEY and SVGAGI.

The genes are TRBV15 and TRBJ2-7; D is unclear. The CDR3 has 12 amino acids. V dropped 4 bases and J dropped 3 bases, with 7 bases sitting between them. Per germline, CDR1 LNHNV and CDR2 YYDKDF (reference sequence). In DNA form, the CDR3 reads TGTGCCACCAGCACCCAATTCTACGAGCAGTACTTC. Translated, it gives CATSTQFYEQYF.

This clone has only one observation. In DNA, the CDR3 is TGTGCCAGCCTCGACAGGGGGAACACTGAAGCTTTCTTT. Amino acids: CASLDRGNTEAFF. J is TRBJ1-1 and V is TRBV6-5, with 8 bases matching TRBD1. CDR3 length equals 13 residues. Germline lookup yields CDR1 MNHEY and CDR2 SVGAGI. V trimming: 8 bases; J trimming: 1 base; junction bases outside the gene matches: 3.

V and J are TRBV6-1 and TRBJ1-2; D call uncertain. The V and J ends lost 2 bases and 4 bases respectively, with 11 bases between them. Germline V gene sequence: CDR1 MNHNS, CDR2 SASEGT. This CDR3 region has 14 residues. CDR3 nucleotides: TGTGCCAGCAGTGAACAGGCAGGCCCCTATGGCTACACCTTC. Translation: CASSEQAGPYGYTF.

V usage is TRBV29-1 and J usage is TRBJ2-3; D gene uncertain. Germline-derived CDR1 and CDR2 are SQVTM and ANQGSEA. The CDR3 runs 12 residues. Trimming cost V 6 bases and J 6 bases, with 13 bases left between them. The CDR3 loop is CSVAPPGDTQYF. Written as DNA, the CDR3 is TGCAGCGTGGCCCCACCCGGGGATACGCAGTATTTT.

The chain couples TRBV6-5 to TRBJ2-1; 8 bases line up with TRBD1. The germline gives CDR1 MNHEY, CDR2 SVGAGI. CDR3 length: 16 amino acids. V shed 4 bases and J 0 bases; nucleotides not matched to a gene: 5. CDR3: CASSSPGTGSYNEQFF. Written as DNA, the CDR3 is TGTGCCAGCAGTTCCCCCGGGACAGGCTCCTACAATGAGCAGTTCTTC.

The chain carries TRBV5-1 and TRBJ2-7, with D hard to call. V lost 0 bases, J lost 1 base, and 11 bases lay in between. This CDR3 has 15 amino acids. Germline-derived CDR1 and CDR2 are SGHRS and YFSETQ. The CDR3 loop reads CASSLGATLSYEQYF. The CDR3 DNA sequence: TGCGCCAGCAGCTTGGGGGCCACCCTATCCTACGAGCAGTACTTC.

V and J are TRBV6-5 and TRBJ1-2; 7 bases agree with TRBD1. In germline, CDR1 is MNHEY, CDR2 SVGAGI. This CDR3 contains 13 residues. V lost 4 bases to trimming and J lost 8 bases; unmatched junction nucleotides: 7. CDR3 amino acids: CASSLEGARGYTF. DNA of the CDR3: TGTGCCAGCAGTTTGGAGGGGGCGCGAGGCTACACCTTC.

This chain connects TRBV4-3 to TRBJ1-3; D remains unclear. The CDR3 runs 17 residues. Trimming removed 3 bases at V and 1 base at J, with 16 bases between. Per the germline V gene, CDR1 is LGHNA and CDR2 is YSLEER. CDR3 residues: CASSQTDTLRSGNTIYF. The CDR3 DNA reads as TGCGCCAGCAGCCAGACCGACACCCTAAGATCTGGAAACACCATATATTTT.

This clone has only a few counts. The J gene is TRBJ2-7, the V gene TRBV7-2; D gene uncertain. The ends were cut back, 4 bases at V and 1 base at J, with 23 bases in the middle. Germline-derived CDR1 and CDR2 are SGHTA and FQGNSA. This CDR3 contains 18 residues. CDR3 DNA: TGTGCCAGCAGCTATGACGGCGTCTCATCTAGTCAGTCCTACGAGCAGTACTTC. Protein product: CASSYDGVSSSQSYEQYF.

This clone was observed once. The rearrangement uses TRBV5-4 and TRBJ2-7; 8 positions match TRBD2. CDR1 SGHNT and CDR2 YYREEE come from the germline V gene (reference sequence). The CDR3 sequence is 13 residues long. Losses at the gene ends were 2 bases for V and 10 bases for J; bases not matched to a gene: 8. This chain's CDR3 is CASSFNSGDAQYF. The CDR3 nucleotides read TGTGCCAGCAGCTTCAATAGCGGGGATGCACAGTACTTC.

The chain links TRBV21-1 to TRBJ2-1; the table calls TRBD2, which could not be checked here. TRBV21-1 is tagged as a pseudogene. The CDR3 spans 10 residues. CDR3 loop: CGGPRGEQFF. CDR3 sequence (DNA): TGTGGAGGCCCTCGGGGTGAGCAGTTCTTC.

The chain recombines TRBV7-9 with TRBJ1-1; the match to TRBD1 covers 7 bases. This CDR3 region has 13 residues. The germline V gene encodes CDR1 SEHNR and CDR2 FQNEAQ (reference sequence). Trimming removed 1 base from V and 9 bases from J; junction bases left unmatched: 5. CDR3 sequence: CASSLVWDSQAFF. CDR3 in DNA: TGTGCCAGCAGCTTAGTTTGGGACAGCCAAGCTTTCTTT.

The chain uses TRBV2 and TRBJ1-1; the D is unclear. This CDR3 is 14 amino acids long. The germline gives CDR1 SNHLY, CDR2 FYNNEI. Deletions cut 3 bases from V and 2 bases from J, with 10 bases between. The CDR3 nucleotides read TGTGCCAGCAGTGATGAGACATCTAACACTGAAGCTTTCTTT. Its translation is CASSDETSNTEAFF.

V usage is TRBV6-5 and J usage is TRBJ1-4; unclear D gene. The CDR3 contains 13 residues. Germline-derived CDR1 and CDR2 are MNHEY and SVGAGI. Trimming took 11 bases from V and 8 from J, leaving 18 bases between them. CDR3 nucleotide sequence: TGTGCCGCCGGGAGGAATGCGAGGGAAAAACTGTTTTTT. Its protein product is CAAGRNAREKLFF.

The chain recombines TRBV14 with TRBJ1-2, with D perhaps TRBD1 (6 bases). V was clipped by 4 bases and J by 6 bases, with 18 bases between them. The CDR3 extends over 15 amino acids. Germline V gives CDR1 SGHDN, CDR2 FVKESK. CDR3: CASSLLLGQIHGYTF. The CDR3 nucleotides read TGTGCCAGCAGCCTCTTACTCGGACAGATCCATGGCTACACCTTC.

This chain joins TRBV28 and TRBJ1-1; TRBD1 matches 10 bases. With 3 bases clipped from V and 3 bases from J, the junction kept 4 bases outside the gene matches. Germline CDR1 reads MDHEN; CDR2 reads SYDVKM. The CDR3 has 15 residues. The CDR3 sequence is CASSFTGTGDTEAFF. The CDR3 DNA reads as TGTGCCAGCAGTTTCACCGGGACAGGGGACACTGAAGCTTTCTTT.

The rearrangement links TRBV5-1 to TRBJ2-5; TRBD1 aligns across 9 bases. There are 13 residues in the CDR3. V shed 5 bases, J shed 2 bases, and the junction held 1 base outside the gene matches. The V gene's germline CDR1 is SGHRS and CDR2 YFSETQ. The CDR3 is CASRGTGQETQYF. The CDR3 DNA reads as TGCGCCAGCAGGGGGACAGGGCAAGAGACCCAGTACTTC.

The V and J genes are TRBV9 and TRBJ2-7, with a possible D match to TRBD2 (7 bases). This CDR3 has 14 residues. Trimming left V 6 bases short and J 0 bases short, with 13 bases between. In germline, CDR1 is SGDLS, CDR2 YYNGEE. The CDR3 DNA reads TGTGCCAGCACCAAAGGGGGGGGCTCCTACGAGCAGTACTTC. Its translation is CASTKGGGSYEQYF.

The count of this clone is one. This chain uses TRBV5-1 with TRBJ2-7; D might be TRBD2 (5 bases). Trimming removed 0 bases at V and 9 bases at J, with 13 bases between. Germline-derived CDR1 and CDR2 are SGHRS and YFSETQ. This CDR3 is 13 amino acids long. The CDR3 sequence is CASSLAGEGRQYF. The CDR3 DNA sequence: TGCGCCAGCAGCTTGGCCGGTGAGGGTAGGCAGTACTTC.

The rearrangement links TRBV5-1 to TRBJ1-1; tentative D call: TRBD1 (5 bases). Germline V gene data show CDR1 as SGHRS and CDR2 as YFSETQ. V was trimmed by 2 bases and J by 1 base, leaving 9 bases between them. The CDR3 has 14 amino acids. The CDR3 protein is CASSFEQGNTEAFF. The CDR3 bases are TGCGCCAGCAGCTTCGAGCAGGGGAACACTGAAGCTTTCTTT.

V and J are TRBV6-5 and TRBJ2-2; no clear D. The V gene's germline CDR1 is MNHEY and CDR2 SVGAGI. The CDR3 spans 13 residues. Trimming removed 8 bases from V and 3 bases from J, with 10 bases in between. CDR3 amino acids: CASGGLDTGELFF. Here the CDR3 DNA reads TGTGCCAGCGGTGGCCTCGACACCGGGGAGCTGTTTTTT.

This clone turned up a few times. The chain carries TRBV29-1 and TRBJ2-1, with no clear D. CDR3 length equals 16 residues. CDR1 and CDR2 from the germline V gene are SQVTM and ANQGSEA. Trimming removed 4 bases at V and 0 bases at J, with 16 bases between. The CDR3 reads CSVVSNAASSYNEQFF. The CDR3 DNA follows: TGCAGCGTTGTGAGTAATGCAGCTAGCTCCTACAATGAGCAGTTCTTC.

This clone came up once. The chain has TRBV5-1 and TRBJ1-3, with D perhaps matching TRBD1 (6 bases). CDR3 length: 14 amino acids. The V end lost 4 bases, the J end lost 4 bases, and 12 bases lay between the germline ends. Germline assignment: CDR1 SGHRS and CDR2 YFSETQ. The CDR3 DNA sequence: TGCGCCAGCAGCGAGACCGGGACAGGAAACACCATATATTTT. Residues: CASSETGTGNTIYF.

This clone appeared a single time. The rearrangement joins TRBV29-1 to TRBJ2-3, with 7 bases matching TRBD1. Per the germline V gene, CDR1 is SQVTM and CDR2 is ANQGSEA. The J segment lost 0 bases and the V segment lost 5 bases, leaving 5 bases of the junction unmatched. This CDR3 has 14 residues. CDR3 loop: CSVKDRISTDTQYF. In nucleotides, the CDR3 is TGCAGCGTTAAGGACAGGATCAGCACAGATACGCAGTATTTT.

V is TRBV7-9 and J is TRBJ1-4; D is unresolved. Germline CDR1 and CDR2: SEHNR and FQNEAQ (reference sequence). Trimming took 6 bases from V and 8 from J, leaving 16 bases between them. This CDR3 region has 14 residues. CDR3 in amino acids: CASSFPGLEEKLFF. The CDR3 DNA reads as TGTGCCAGCAGTTTTCCGGGGTTGGAGGAAAAACTGTTTTTT.

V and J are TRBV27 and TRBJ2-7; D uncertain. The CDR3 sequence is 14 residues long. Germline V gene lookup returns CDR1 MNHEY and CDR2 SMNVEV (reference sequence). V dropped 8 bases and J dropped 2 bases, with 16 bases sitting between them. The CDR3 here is CASQERGLAYEQYF. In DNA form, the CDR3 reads TGTGCCAGCCAAGAGAGAGGTCTCGCCTACGAGCAGTACTTC.

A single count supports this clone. The CDR3 DNA follows: TGTGCCAGCAGCCAAGATCTCAGCGGGGTCCTCACCGGGGAGCTGTTTTTT. It yields the protein CASSQDLSGVLTGELFF. The chain is built from TRBV14 and TRBJ2-2; 7 bases are a match to TRBD2. CDR1 and CDR2 from the germline V gene are SGHDN and FVKESK. The length of the CDR3 is 17 residues. Trimming at V came to 0 bases and at J to 4 bases, leaving 8 bases not matched to a gene.

This chain's CDR3 is CASKLGRGLTEAFF. The CDR3 region has the DNA TGTGCCAGTAAGCTCGGCAGGGGGCTCACTGAAGCTTTCTTT. This chain joins TRBV19 and TRBJ1-1; 8 bases are shared with TRBD1. CDR3 length equals 14 residues. The V and J ends lost 7 bases and 4 bases, in that order; junction bases with no gene match: 8. Germline CDR1 LNHDA, CDR2 SQIVND (reference sequence).

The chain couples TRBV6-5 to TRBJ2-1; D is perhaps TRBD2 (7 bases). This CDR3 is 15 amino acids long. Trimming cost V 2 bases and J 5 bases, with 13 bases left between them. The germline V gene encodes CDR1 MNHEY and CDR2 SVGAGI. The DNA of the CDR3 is TGTGCCAGCAGTTACCGGGGGGCCCTGGACAATGAGCAGTTCTTC. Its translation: CASSYRGALDNEQFF.

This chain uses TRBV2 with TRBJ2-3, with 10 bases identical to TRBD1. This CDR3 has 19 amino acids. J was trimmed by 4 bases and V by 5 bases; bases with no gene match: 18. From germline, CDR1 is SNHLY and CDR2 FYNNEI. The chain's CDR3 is CASSHPGTGVPLSPDTQYF. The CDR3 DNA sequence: TGTGCCAGCAGTCACCCCGGGACAGGGGTCCCTCTATCCCCAGATACGCAGTATTTT.

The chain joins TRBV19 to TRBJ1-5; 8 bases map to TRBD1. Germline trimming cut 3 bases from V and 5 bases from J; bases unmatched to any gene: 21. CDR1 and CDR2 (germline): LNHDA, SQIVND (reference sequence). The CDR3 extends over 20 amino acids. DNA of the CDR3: TGTGCCAGTAGTATGACAGGGGATGGCGGGAAAAGAGTCCGTTATCAGCCCCAGCATTTT. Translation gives CASSMTGDGGKRVRYQPQHF.